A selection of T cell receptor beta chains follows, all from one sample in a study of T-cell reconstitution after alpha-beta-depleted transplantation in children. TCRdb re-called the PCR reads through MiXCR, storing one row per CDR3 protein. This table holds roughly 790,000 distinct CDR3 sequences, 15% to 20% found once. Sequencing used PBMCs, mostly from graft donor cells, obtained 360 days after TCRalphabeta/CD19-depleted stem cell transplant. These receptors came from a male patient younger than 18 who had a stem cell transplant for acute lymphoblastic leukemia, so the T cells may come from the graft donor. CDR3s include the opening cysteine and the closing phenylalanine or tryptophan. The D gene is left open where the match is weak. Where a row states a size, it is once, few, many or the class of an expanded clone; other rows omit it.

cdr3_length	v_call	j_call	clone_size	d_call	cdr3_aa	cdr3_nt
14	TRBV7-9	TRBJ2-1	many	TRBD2	CASSPPGLANEQFF	TGTGCCAGCAGCCCCCCGGGACTAGCAAATGAGCAGTTCTTC
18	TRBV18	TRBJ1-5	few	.	CASSPKTVLEISNQPQHF	TGTGCCAGCTCACCTAAGACAGTCTTAGAAATTAGCAATCAGCCCCAGCATTTT
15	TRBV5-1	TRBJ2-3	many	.	CASSLGSGNADTQYF	TGCGCCAGCAGCTTGGGAAGCGGAAACGCAGATACGCAGTATTTT
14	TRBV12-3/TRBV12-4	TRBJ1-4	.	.	CASTKTPTNEKLFF	TGTGCCAGCACCAAAACTCCAACTAATGAAAAACTGTTTTTT
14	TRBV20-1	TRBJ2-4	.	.	CSGWETGVHSIQYF	TGCAGTGGCTGGGAAACCGGGGTTCATTCCATTCAGTACTTC
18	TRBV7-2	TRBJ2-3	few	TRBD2	CASSLAVVVSGSTDTQYF	TGTGCCAGCAGCTTAGCAGTTGTTGTTAGCGGGAGTACAGATACGCAGTATTTT
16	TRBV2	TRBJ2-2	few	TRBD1	CASNYVGTGNTGELFF	TGTGCCAGCAACTACGTAGGGACAGGGAACACCGGGGAGCTGTTTTTT
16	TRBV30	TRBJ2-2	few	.	CAWSGWGPSNTGELFF	TGTGCCTGGAGTGGATGGGGGCCCTCGAACACCGGGGAGCTGTTTTTT
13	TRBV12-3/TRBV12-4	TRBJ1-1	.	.	CASNRGWHTEAFF	TGTGCCAGCAATAGGGGGTGGCACACTGAAGCTTTCTTT
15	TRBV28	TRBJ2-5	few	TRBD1	CASSKPGQGEETQYF	TGTGCCAGCAGTAAACCGGGACAGGGGGAAGAGACCCAGTACTTC
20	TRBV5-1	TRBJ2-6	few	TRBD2	CASSLDPSGIVSSGANVLTF	TGCGCCAGCAGCTTGGATCCTAGCGGGATAGTCTCCTCTGGGGCCAACGTCCTGACTTTC
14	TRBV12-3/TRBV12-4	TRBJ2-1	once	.	CAGSFKGWNNEQFF	TGTGCCGGCAGTTTCAAAGGCTGGAACAATGAGCAGTTCTTC
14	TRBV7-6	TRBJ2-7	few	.	CASSSDSTSYEQYF	TGTGCCAGCAGCTCTGACTCAACCTCCTACGAGCAGTACTTC
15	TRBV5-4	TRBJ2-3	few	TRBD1	CASSDRTGSTDTQYF	TGTGCCAGCAGTGACCGGACAGGGTCCACAGATACGCAGTATTTT
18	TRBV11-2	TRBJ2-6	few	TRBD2	CASSLGLAGGRGANVLTF	TGTGCCAGCAGCTTGGGACTAGCGGGGGGGAGAGGGGCCAACGTCCTGACTTTC
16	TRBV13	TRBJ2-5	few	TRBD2	CASSSLKTSAQETQYF	TGTGCCAGCAGCTCACTCAAGACTAGCGCACAAGAGACCCAGTACTTC
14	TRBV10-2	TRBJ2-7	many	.	CASRNRAEAYEQYF	TGCGCCAGCAGAAACAGAGCGGAGGCCTACGAGCAGTACTTC
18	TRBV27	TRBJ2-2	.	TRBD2	CASSLGSGLAGLAGELFF	TGTGCCAGCAGTCTTGGGAGCGGACTAGCGGGATTGGCCGGGGAGCTGTTTTTT
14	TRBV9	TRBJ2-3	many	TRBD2	CASSVVTGGDTQYF	TGTGCCAGCAGCGTAGTGACGGGAGGAGATACGCAGTATTTT
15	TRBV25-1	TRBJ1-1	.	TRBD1	CASRLAGTGGLEAFF	TGTGCCAGCAGGCTTGCCGGGACAGGGGGCCTTGAAGCTTTCTTT
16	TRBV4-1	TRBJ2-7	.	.	CASSLSLWRHKYEQYF	TGCGCCAGCAGCCTATCACTCTGGAGACACAAGTACGAGCAGTACTTC
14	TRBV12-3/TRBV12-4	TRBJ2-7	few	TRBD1	CASSSPGQRYEQYF	TGTGCCAGCAGTTCCCCGGGACAGCGTTACGAGCAGTACTTC
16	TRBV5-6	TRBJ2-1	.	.	CASSLGVGGTHNEQFF	TGTGCCAGCAGCTTGGGAGTTGGGGGGACCCACAATGAGCAGTTCTTC
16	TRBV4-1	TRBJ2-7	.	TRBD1	CASSRFTDRVTHEQYF	TGCGCCAGCAGCCGATTCACCGACAGGGTTACGCACGAGCAGTACTTC
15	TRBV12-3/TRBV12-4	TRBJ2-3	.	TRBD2	CASSWGGIPTDTQYF	TGTGCCAGCAGTTGGGGGGGGATACCCACAGATACGCAGTATTTT
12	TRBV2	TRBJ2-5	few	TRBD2	CASRAGLAGQYF	TGTGCCAGCAGGGCGGGACTAGCGGGCCAGTACTTC
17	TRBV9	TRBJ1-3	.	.	CASSVTVADRGGNTIYF	TGTGCCAGCAGCGTAACAGTGGCGGATCGAGGCGGAAACACCATATATTTT
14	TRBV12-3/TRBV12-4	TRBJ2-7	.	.	CASTPPTGFYEQYF	TGTGCCAGCACCCCCCCCACAGGGTTCTACGAGCAGTACTTC
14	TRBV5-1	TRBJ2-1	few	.	CASSFSVARDEQFF	TGCGCCAGCAGCTTTAGCGTAGCCCGCGATGAGCAGTTCTTC
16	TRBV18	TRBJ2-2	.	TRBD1	CASSPPRGPNTGELFF	TGTGCCAGCTCACCACCCAGGGGGCCGAACACCGGGGAGCTGTTTTTT
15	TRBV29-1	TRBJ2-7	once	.	CSVEEVQGKLHEQYF	TGCAGCGTTGAAGAGGTACAGGGAAAATTACACGAGCAGTACTTC
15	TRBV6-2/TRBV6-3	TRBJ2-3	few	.	CASSSVPGGTDTQYF	TGTGCCAGCAGTTCGGTCCCAGGGGGGACAGATACGCAGTATTTT